This T cell receptor beta chain was captured by sequencing in a study of PD-1 blockade in classical Hodgkin lymphoma. The CDR3 contains 17 residues. The trim removed 9 bases at V and 4 bases at J, leaving 12 bases unmatched. The germline V gene has CDR1 LNHDA and CDR2 SQIVND (reference sequence). Indicated time point: cycle 4 day 1 (C4D1), after more than five weeks of nivolumab. With no exception, relapse followed autologous stem cell transplantation in all patients, and brentuximab vedotin exposure varied. TCRdb's table, derived via immunoSEQ multiplex PCR, lists solely in-frame clones and lacks some. The repertoire holds about 33,000 clones, with 65% to 80% as singletons.

The sample consisted of peripheral blood mononuclear cells (PBMCs), taken before the fourth cycle of nivolumab. V usage is TRBV19 and J usage is TRBJ2-2; TRBD2 aligns across 12 bases. The receptor was isolated from a human donor with classical Hodgkin lymphoma. The CDR3: CASDPLAGGPGTGELFF. In DNA form, the CDR3 reads TGTGCCAGCGACCCCCTAGCGGGGGGGCCAGGCACCGGGGAGCTGTTTTTT. Drawing the rest from reference TRBV19 and TRBJ2-2, the complete variable domain is DGGITQSPKYLFRKEGQNVTLSCEQNLNHDAMYWYRQDPGQGLRLIYYSQIVNDFQKGDIAEGYSVSREKKESFPLTVTSAQKNPTAFYLCASDPLAGGPGTGELFFGEGSRLTVL.